A single sample is the source of the 29 T cell receptor beta chains below, sequenced in a study of blood T cells in healthy people across ages. Sample-barcoded 5' priming and a J-beta primer mix drove a second PCR of roughly 7 to 11 cycles. TCRdb processed the 5' RACE reads anew with MiXCR; each CDR3 protein has one entry. The sample has just under 900,000 distinct CDR3 sequences, 25% to 35% seen once; the top ten hold 17%. Sequencing input: blood. The receptors derive from a woman older than 75 in good health.

This clonotype has at least ten counts. The chain joins TRBV27 to TRBJ2-7; D possibly corresponds to TRBD2 (6 bases). The CDR3 spans 17 residues. The germline gives CDR1 MNHEY, CDR2 SMNVEV (reference sequence). The V end lost 0 bases, the J end lost 1 base, and 16 bases lay between the germline ends. The CDR3: CASSLSGRGIGSYEQYF. In DNA, the CDR3 is TGTGCCAGCAGTTTATCGGGTCGGGGGATAGGTTCCTACGAGCAGTACTTC.

V gene TRBV20-1 combines with J gene TRBJ1-2; 8 bases match TRBD1. CDR3 length equals 14 residues. The ends lost 6 bases at V and 4 bases at J; junction bases unmatched: 10. Germline assignment: CDR1 DFQATT and CDR2 SNEGSKA (reference sequence). The CDR3, as DNA: TGCAGTGCCACTTCCGGGACAGGCATCTATGGCTACACCTTC. Residues: CSATSGTGIYGYTF.

This clonotype came up many times. This rearrangement joins TRBV15 to TRBJ1-2; TRBD1 matches 12 bases. Germline V gene lookup returns CDR1 LNHNV and CDR2 YYDKDF (reference sequence). This CDR3 is 16 amino acids long. The trim removed 4 bases at V and 2 bases at J, leaving 5 bases unmatched. CDR3 loop: CATSTGTGGQNYGYTF. Here the CDR3 DNA reads TGTGCCACCAGCACCGGGACAGGGGGCCAAAACTATGGCTACACCTTC.

About this clonotype itself: A read error is possible here, since a much larger clone lies one base away. The gene calls are TRBV27 and TRBJ2-3; D is unresolved. CDR1 is MNHEY, CDR2 SMNVEV, per germline (reference sequence). This CDR3 contains 16 residues. The CDR3 DNA reads as TGTGCCAGCAGTTTCCTTGGTCAGCGCTTTACAGATACGCAGGATTTT. This codes for CASSFLGQRFTDTQDF.

The chain combines TRBV11-2 with TRBJ1-1; D is unclear. Trimming stripped 1 base from V and 1 base from J, with 10 bases between. In germline, CDR1 is SGHAT, CDR2 FQNNGV. This CDR3 contains 15 residues. CDR3 amino acids: CASSLVRGRNTEAFF. In DNA form, the CDR3 reads TGTGCCAGCAGCTTAGTTCGTGGCAGGAACACTGAAGCTTTCTTT.

The chain links TRBV12-3 or TRBV12-4 to TRBJ2-3; the D is unclear. The CDR3 spans 14 residues. V was pared by 3 bases and J by 0 bases, with 7 bases between. The CDR3 coding sequence is TGTGCCAGCAGTTTCCGGGTGAGCACAGATACGCAGTATTTT. It encodes CASSFRVSTDTQYF.

This clonotype was recorded at least ten times. The genes are TRBV27 and TRBJ2-1; 11 positions agree with TRBD2. Per germline, CDR1 MNHEY and CDR2 SMNVEV (reference sequence). The CDR3 length is 18 residues. The V segment lost 3 bases and the J segment 2 bases; nucleotides outside the gene matches: 9. In DNA, the CDR3 is TGTGCCAGCAGTTTGGTAGGCCTAGCGGGGGGCGCCTACAATGAGCAGTTCTTC. As protein: CASSLVGLAGGAYNEQFF.

This clonotype was seen many times. This chain uses TRBV6-5 with TRBJ2-7; the D is unclear. Trimming pared 2 bases from V and 3 bases from J, leaving 5 bases between. Germline V gene sequence: CDR1 MNHEY, CDR2 SVGAGI. This CDR3 contains 12 residues. The CDR3 here is CASSYDGYEQYF. The CDR3 coding sequence is TGTGCCAGCAGTTACGACGGCTACGAGCAGTACTTC.

This chain connects TRBV20-1 to TRBJ2-1; TRBD2 agrees at 11 bases. The J call could be wrong; TRBJ2-7 is a better fit for the DNA end. Looked up from germline, CDR1 is DFQATT and CDR2 is SNEGSKA (reference sequence). The CDR3 has 15 residues. CDR3 in DNA: TGCTCTTCAAGGTGGACTAGCGGGTTCTACAATGAGCAGTACTTC. It encodes CSSRWTSGFYNEQYF.

In the case of this clonotype: This may arise from a read error, as a much more abundant clone is one base away. This chain's CDR3 is CVSSQEGGRGNYGYTF. The DNA for the CDR3 is TGTGTCAGCAGCCAAGAGGGCGGACGGGGGAACTATGGCTACACCTTC. The V and J genes are TRBV3-1 and TRBJ1-2, with a weak D call TRBD1 (5 bases). CDR1 LGHDT and CDR2 YNNKEL come from the germline V gene (reference sequence). This CDR3 has 16 residues.

This clonotype was detected many times. The chain has TRBV12-3 or TRBV12-4 and TRBJ1-2; TRBD1 agrees at 10 bases. The J segment lost 7 bases and the V segment lost 5 bases, leaving 4 bases of the junction unmatched. The CDR3 has 13 amino acids. The CDR3 here is CASSPGQGVGYTF. CDR3 DNA: TGTGCCAGCAGTCCCGGACAGGGGGTTGGCTACACCTTC.

This clonotype has a count of ten or more. CDR3 residues: CATSPKRLAGVLKDTQYF. In DNA, the CDR3 is TGTGCCACCAGTCCCAAACGGCTAGCGGGGGTGTTAAAAGATACGCAGTATTTT. The chain carries TRBV24-1 and TRBJ2-3; 10 bases are a match to TRBD2. Trimming at V came to 6 bases and at J to 5 bases, leaving 16 bases not matched to a gene. The length of the CDR3 is 18 residues. Germline loops: CDR1 KGHDR, CDR2 SFDVKD.

A note on this clonotype: A much larger clone is a single base away; this may be a read error. The chain employs TRBV5-1 and TRBJ2-7; D is possibly TRBD1 (5 bases). The V gene's germline CDR1 is SGHRS and CDR2 YFSETQ. The CDR3 is 14 residues long. Trimming stripped 3 bases from V and 2 bases from J, with 12 bases between. DNA for the CDR3: TGCGCCAGCAGCTGTTCTACAGGTACCTACGAGCAGTACTTC. It encodes CASSCSTGTYEQYF.

The chain has TRBV11-2 and TRBJ1-1; 9 bases align to TRBD1. V shed 7 bases and J 5 bases; nucleotides not matched to a gene: 14. The CDR3 loop spans 16 amino acids. Germline CDR1 SGHAT, CDR2 FQNNGV. CDR3 in amino acids: CASNIGQGSRRTEAFF. The CDR3 nucleotides are TGTGCCAGCAACATCGGACAGGGGTCTCGAAGGACTGAAGCTTTCTTT.

This clonotype was recorded many times. This chain joins TRBV11-3 and TRBJ2-1; unclear D gene. CDR1 is SGHNT and CDR2 is YENEEA in the germline V gene. Trimming took off 0 bases at V and 9 bases at J, with 18 bases between the two ends. The CDR3 spans 16 residues. This chain's CDR3 is CASSLDPGQMRREQFF. The CDR3 DNA follows: TGTGCCAGCAGCTTAGATCCCGGGCAGATGAGGCGTGAGCAGTTCTTC.

The table lists this clonotype with many counts. This sequence joins TRBV7-2 and TRBJ2-1; 8 bases align to TRBD2. The CDR3 contains 15 residues. Germline CDR1 SGHTA, CDR2 FQGNSA. J gave up 8 bases and V 1 base, and 7 bases lay outside the gene matches. Here the CDR3 DNA reads TGTGCCAGCAGCTTAGTGGCGGGGGGCCTGGATGAGCAGTTCTTC. Translated, it gives CASSLVAGGLDEQFF.

V usage is TRBV6-6 and J usage is TRBJ1-2; D uncertain. From germline, CDR1 is MNHNY and CDR2 SVGAGI (reference sequence). CDR3 length: 15 amino acids. With 0 bases removed from V and 8 bases from J, the gap between germline ends came to 16 bases. The CDR3 here is CASSYSIVVAGGYTF. For the CDR3, the DNA is TGTGCCAGCAGTTACTCGATAGTGGTGGCTGGAGGCTACACCTTC.

This clonotype was observed a few times. This may arise from a read error, as a much more abundant clone is one base away. This chain uses TRBV7-2 with TRBJ2-5; TRBD1 matches 9 bases. Germline values: CDR1 SGHTA, CDR2 FQGNSA. CDR3 length equals 15 residues. The CDR3 DNA reads TGTGCCAGCAGCCCGACAGGGGGGTATATAGAGGCCCAGTACTTC. Encoded protein: CASSPTGGYIEAQYF. Combining the CDR3 with reference TRBV7-2 and TRBJ2-5 gives the whole variable domain GAGVSQSPSNKVTEKGKDVELRCDPISGHTALYWYRQSLGQGLEFLIYFQGNSAPDKSGLPSDRFSAERTGGSVSTLTIQRTQQEDSAVYLCASSPTGGYIEAQYFGPGTRLLVL.

Remarks on this clonotype: A read error is possible here, since a much larger clone lies one base away. The chain links TRBV7-2 to TRBJ1-4; 9 bases map to TRBD1. Germline CDR1 reads SGHTA; CDR2 reads FQGNSA. The CDR3 length is 16 residues. The V segment lost 1 base and the J segment 10 bases; nucleotides outside the gene matches: 10. CDR3 protein: CASSLVAGTGRGKLFF. DNA of the CDR3: TGTGCCAGCAGCTTAGTCGCCGGGACAGGGAGGGGAAAACTGTTTTTT.

This clonotype was recorded many times. V usage is TRBV10-3 and J usage is TRBJ2-7; D uncertain. From germline, CDR1 is ENHRY and CDR2 SYGVKD. V lost 2 bases and J lost 6, with 8 bases in between. The CDR3 spans 12 residues. The CDR3 DNA reads TGTGCCATCAGTGAGCGGAGTTCCGAGCAGTACTTC. It specifies CAISERSSEQYF.

This clonotype was recorded many times. This chain connects TRBV6-2 or TRBV6-3 to TRBJ2-5; possibly TRBD2 for D (5 bases). The V and J ends lost 2 bases and 4 bases respectively, with 11 bases between them. CDR3 length: 14 residues. Germline loops: CDR1 MNHEY, CDR2 SVGEGT. CDR3 DNA: TGTGCCAGCAGTTACGGGAGCCCCCCAGAGACCCAGTACTTC. Its protein product is CASSYGSPPETQYF.

This clonotype was seen a few times. With a much larger clone just one base away, this may be a read error. This rearrangement joins TRBV11-2 to TRBJ2-5; 15 bases map to TRBD2. The V and J ends lost 4 bases and 11 bases, in that order; junction bases with no gene match: 20. The germline V gene encodes CDR1 SGHAT and CDR2 FQNNGV. The CDR3 consists of 19 residues. The CDR3 region is CASSSQRTSGGAWVYEQYF. Written as DNA, the CDR3 is TGTGCCAGCAGCTCCCAACGGACTAGCGGGGGGGCATGGGTCTATGAGCAGTACTTC.

At least ten counts were recorded for this clonotype. The rearrangement joins TRBV6-6 to TRBJ2-5, with a possible D match to TRBD1 (6 bases). This CDR3 has 15 amino acids. Trimming removed 4 bases from V and 1 base from J, with 13 bases in between. Germline CDR1 reads MNHNY; CDR2 reads SVGAGI (reference sequence). CDR3 sequence reads: CASSFSRGPQETQYF. CDR3 in DNA: TGTGCCAGCAGTTTCTCCAGGGGTCCCCAAGAGACCCAGTACTTC.

This clonotype was observed many times. The chain carries TRBV18 and TRBJ2-4; a possible D gene is TRBD1 (5 bases). Germline V gene sequence: CDR1 KGHSH, CDR2 LQKENI. Deletions cut 3 bases from V and 12 bases from J, with 15 bases between. The CDR3 loop spans 13 amino acids. CDR3: CASSPRNQGNQYF. The CDR3 DNA reads TGTGCCAGCTCACCTCGGAATCAGGGAAATCAGTACTTC.

This clonotype was seen more than once but under ten times. The chain couples TRBV12-3 or TRBV12-4 to TRBJ1-6; 7 nucleotides agree with TRBD1. The CDR3 is 16 residues long. V dropped 3 bases and J dropped 3; count of bases not matched to a gene: 5. CDR3 in amino acids: CASSFTGADYNSPLHF. The CDR3 region has the DNA TGTGCCAGCAGTTTTACAGGGGCGGACTATAATTCACCCCTCCACTTT.

There are a few counts of this clonotype. The rearrangement uses TRBV6-5 and TRBJ1-6; 7 bases are a match to TRBD1. Losses at the gene ends were 5 bases for V and 12 bases for J; bases not matched to a gene: 10. The germline V gene has CDR1 MNHEY and CDR2 SVGAGI. The CDR3 runs to 14 residues. The CDR3 reads CASSPTLGDRPLHF. The CDR3 bases are TGTGCCAGCAGTCCCACCCTTGGGGACAGACCCCTCCACTTT.

This clonotype was found a few times. The gene calls are TRBV7-9 and TRBJ2-7, with D hard to call. In germline, CDR1 is SEHNR, CDR2 FQNEAQ (reference sequence). The CDR3 is made up of 16 amino acids. The ends were cut back, 1 base at V and 0 bases at J, with 13 bases in the middle. The CDR3 region has the DNA TGTGCCAGCAGCTTAGGAAACCCAACGGGCTCCTACGAGCAGTACTTC. Residues: CASSLGNPTGSYEQYF. Full variable domain (missing parts from reference TRBV7-9 and TRBJ2-7): DTGVSQNPRHKITKRGQNVTFRCDPISEHNRLYWYRQTLGQGPEFLTYFQNEAQLEKSRLLSDRFSAERPKGSFSTLEIQRTEQGDSAMYLCASSLGNPTGSYEQYFGPGTRLTVT.

This clonotype occurred many times. The chain combines TRBV29-1 with TRBJ1-1; possible D gene TRBD1, 6 bases. CDR1 and CDR2 from the germline V gene are SQVTM and ANQGSEA. This CDR3 is 12 amino acids long. The V end was cut by 7 bases, the J end by 4 bases, with 13 bases between. The DNA of the CDR3 is TGCAGCGCTTTAACAGGGAGCACTGAAGCTTTCTTT. Translating gives CSALTGSTEAFF.

The chain's CDR3 is CASSPLAGSADTQYF. The CDR3 DNA follows: TGTGCCAGCAGTCCCTTAGCGGGGAGCGCAGATACGCAGTATTTT. This chain connects TRBV12-3 or TRBV12-4 to TRBJ2-3; 8 bases align to TRBD2. The CDR3 extends over 15 amino acids. With V trimmed by 5 bases and J by 4 bases, 8 bases remained unmatched.